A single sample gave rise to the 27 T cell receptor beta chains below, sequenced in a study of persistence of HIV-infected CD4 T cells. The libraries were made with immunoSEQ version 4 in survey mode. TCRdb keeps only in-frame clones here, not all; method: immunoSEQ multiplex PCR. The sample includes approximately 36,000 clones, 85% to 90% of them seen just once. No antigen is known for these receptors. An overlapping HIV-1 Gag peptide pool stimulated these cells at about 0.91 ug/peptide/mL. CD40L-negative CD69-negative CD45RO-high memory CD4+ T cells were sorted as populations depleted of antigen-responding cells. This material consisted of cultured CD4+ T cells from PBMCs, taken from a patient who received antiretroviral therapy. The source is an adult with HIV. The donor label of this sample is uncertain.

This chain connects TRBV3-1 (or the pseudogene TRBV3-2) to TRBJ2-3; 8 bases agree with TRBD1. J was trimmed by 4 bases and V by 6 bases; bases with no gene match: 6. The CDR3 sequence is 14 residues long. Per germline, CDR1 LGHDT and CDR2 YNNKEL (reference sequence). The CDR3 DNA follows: TGTGCCAGCAGGGAGACAGGGGAGGCAGATACGCAGTATTTT. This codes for CASRETGEADTQYF.

The CDR3 bases are TGTGCCAGCAGGAAGATGCCGGGACAGGGATACAATGAGCAGTTCTTC. It specifies CASRKMPGQGYNEQFF. This chain links TRBV7-9 with TRBJ2-1; TRBD1 aligns across 9 bases. The J segment lost 4 bases and the V segment lost 6 bases, leaving 10 bases of the junction unmatched. The germline CDR1 and CDR2 sequences are SEHNR and FQNEAQ (reference sequence). The CDR3 is 16 amino acids.

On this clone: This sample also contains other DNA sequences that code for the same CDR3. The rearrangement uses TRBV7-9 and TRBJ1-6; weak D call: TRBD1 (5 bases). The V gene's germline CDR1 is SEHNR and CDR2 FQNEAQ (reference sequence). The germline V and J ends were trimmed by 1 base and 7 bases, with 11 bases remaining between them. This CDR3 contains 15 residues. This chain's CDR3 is CASSLGGGRNSPLHF. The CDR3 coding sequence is TGTGCCAGCAGCTTAGGCGGGGGAAGGAATTCACCCCTCCACTTT.

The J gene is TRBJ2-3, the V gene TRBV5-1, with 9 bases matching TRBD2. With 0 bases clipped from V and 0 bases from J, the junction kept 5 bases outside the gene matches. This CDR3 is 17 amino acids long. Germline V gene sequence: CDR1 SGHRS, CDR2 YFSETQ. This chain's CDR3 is CASSLVSSGDSTDTQYF. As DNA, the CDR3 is TGCGCCAGCAGCTTGGTTTCTAGCGGGGACAGCACAGATACGCAGTATTTT. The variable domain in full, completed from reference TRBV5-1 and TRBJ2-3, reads KAGVTQTPRYLIKTRGQQVTLSCSPISGHRSVSWYQQTPGQGLQFLFEYFSETQRNKGNFPGRFSGRQFSNSRSEMNVSTLELGDSALYLCASSLVSSGDSTDTQYFGPGTRLTVL.

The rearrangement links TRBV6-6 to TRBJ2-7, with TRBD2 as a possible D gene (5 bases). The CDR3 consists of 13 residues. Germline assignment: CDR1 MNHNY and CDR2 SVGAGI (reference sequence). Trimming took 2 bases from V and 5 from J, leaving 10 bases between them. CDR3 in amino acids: CASSYRDINEQYF. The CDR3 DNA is TGTGCCAGCAGTTACCGGGATATCAACGAGCAGTACTTC.

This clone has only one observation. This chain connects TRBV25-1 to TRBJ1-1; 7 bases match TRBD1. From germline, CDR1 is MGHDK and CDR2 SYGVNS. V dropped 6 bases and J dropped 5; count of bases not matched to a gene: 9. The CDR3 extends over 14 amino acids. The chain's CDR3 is CASSLSGRGTEAFF. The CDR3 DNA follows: TGTGCCAGCAGCCTGAGTGGCAGGGGGACTGAAGCTTTCTTT.

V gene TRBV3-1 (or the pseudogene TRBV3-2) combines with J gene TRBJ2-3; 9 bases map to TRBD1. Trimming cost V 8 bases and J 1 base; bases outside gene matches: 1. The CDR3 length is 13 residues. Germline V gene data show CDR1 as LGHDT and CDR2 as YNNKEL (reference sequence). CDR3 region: CASGDRGTDTQYF. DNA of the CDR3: TGTGCCAGCGGGGACAGGGGCACAGATACGCAGTATTTT.

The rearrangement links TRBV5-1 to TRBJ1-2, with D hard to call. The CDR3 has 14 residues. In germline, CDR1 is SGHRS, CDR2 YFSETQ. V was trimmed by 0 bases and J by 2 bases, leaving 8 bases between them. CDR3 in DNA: TGCGCCAGCAGCTTGGCCGAAGCCAACTATGGCTACACCTTC. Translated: CASSLAEANYGYTF.

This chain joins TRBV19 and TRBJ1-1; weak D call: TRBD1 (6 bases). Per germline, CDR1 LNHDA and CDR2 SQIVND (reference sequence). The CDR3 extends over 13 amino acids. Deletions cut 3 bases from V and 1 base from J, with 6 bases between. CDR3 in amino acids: CASSIRGNTEAFF. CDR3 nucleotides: TGTGCCAGTAGTATCAGGGGGAACACTGAAGCTTTCTTT. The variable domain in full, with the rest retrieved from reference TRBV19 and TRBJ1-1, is DGGITQSPKYLFRKEGQNVTLSCEQNLNHDAMYWYRQDPGQGLRLIYYSQIVNDFQKGDIAEGYSVSREKKESFPLTVTSAQKNPTAFYLCASSIRGNTEAFFGQGTRLTVV.

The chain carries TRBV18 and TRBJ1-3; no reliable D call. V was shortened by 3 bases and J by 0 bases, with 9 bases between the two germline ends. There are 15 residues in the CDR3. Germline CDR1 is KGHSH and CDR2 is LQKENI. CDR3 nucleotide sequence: TGTGCCAGCTCACCGGGCCAAAGCTCTGGAAACACCATATATTTT. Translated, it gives CASSPGQSSGNTIYF.

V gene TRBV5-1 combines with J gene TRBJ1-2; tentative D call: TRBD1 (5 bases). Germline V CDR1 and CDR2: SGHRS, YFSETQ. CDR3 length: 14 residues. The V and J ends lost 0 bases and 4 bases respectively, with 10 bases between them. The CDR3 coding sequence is TGCGCCAGCAGCTTGGCCGAGGGGAGCTATGGCTACACCTTC. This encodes CASSLAEGSYGYTF.

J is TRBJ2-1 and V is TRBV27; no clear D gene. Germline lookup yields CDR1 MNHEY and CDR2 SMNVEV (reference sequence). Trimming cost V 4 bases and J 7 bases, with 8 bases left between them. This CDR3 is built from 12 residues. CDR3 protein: CASSSLLNEQFF. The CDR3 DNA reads TGTGCCAGCAGTTCCCTACTGAATGAGCAGTTCTTC.

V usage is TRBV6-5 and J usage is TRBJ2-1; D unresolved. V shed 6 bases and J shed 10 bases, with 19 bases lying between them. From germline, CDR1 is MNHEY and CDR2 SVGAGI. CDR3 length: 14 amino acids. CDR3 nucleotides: TGTGCCAGCAGCCCCCAACGGTGGGGTCAAGAGCAGTTCTTC. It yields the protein CASSPQRWGQEQFF.

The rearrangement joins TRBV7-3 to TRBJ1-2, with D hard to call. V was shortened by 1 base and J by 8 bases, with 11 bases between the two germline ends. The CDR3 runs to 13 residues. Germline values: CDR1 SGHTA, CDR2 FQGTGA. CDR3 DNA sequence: TGTGCCAGCAGCTTAAAGCCGGGGAACGGCTACACCTTC. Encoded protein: CASSLKPGNGYTF.

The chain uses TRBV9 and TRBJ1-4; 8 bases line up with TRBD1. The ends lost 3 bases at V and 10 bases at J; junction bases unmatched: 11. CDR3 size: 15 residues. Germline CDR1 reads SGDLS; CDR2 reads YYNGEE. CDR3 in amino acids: CASSATGTGGVKLFF. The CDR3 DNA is TGTGCCAGCAGCGCCACCGGGACAGGTGGTGTAAAACTGTTTTTT.

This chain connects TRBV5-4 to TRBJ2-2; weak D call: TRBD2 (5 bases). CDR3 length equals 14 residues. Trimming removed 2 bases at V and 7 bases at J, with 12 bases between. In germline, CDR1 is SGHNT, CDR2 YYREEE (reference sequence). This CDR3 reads CASSFYNGIGELFF. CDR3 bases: TGTGCCAGCAGCTTTTATAACGGGATCGGGGAGCTGTTTTTT. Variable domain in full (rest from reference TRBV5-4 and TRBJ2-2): ETGVTQSPTHLIKTRGQQVTLRCSSQSGHNTVSWYQQALGQGPQFIFQYYREEENGRGNFPPRFSGLQFPNYSSELNVNALELDDSALYLCASSFYNGIGELFFGEGSRLTVL.

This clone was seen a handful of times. The CDR3 sequence is CASSATDGGRPLHF. CDR3 nucleotides: TGTGCCAGCAGCGCAACGGACGGGGGACGACCCCTCCACTTT. The chain carries TRBV27 and TRBJ1-6, with D possibly TRBD1 on 5 matching bases. This CDR3 has 14 residues. Trimming shortened V by 6 bases and J by 12 bases, and 18 bases separated the two germline ends. Germline-derived CDR1 and CDR2 are MNHEY and SMNVEV (reference sequence).

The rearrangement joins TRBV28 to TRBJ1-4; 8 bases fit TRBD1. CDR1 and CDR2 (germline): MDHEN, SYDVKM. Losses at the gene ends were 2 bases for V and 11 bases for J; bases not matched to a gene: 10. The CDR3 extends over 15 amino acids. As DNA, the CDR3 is TGTGCCAGCAGTTTACAGCCGCGCGCAGGGGGCAAACTGTTTTTT. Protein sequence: CASSLQPRAGGKLFF.

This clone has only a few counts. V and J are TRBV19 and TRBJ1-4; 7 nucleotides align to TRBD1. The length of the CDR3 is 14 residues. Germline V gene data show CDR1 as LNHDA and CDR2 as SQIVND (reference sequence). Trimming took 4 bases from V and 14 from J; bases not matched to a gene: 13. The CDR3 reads CASSTSQGPTILFF. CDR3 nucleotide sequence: TGTGCCAGTAGTACCTCACAGGGGCCGACTATCCTGTTTTTT.

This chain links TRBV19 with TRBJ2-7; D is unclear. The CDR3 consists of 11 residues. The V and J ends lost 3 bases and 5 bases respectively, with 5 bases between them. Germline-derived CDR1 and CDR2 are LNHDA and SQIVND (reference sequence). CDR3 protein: CASSIFDEQYF. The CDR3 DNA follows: TGTGCCAGTAGTATCTTTGACGAGCAGTACTTC. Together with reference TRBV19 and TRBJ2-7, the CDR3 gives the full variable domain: DGGITQSPKYLFRKEGQNVTLSCEQNLNHDAMYWYRQDPGQGLRLIYYSQIVNDFQKGDIAEGYSVSREKKESFPLTVTSAQKNPTAFYLCASSIFDEQYFGPGTRLTVT.

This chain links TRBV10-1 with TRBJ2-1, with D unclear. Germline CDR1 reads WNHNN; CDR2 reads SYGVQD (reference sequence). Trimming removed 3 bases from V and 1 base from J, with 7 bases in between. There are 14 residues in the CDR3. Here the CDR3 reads CASSDDRSYNEQFF. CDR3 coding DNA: TGCGCCAGCAGTGATGATAGGTCCTACAATGAGCAGTTCTTC.

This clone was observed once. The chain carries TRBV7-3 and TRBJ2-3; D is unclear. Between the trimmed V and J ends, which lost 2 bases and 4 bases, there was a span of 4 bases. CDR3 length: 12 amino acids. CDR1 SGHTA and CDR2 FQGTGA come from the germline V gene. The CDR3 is CASSLEADTQYF. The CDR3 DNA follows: TGTGCCAGCAGCTTAGAGGCAGATACGCAGTATTTT.

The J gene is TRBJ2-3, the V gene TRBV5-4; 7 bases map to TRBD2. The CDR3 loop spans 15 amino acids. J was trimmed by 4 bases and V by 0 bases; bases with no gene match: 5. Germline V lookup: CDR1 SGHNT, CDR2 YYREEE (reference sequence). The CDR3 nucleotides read TGTGCCAGCAGCTTGGGCCAGCGGGGATCAGATACGCAGTATTTT. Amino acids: CASSLGQRGSDTQYF.

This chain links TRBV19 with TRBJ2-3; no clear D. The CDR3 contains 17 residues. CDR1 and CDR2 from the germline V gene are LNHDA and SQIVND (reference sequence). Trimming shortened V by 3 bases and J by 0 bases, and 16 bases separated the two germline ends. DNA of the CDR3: TGTGCCAGTAGTATTAGACCTAAGCGTGCCAGCACAGATACGCAGTATTTT. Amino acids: CASSIRPKRASTDTQYF.

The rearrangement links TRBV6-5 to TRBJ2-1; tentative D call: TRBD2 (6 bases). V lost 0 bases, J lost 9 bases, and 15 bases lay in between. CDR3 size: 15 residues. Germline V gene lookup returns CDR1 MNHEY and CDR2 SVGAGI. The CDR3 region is CASSYSNPRGGEQFF. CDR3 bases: TGTGCCAGCAGTTACTCGAACCCTCGGGGAGGTGAGCAGTTCTTC.

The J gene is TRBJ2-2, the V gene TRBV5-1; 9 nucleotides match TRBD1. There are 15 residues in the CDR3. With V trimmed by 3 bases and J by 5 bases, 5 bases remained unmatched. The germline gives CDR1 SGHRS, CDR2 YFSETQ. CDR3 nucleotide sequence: TGCGCCAGCAGCTCGAAGACAGGGGGAACCGGGGAGCTGTTTTTT. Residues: CASSSKTGGTGELFF.

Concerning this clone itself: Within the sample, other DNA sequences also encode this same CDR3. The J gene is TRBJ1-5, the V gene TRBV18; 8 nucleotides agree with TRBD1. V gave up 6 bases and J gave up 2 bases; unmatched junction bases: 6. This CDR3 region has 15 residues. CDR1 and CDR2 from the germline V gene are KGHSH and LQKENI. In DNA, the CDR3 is TGTGCCAGCTCGCCAGACAGGGGAGGCAATCAGCCCCAGCATTTT. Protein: CASSPDRGGNQPQHF.